The 20 T cell receptor beta chains given below trace back to one sample, sequenced in a study of T cells in Graves' hyperthyroidism and ophthalmopathy. TCR beta CDR3 region amplification was performed from RNA transcripts. Primed by the HTBI set, a first-round RT-PCR was run on the TCR CDR3. TCRdb re-derived calls from the multiplex PCR reads in MiXCR, one entry per CDR3 protein. This table holds 400,000 to 500,000 distinct CDR3 sequences, about 13% found once. The sample taken for sequencing was blood. These receptors all stem from a woman under 30 with Graves' hyperthyroidism.

This clonotype came up many times. The chain combines TRBV28 with TRBJ1-2, with D perhaps matching TRBD1 (6 bases). This CDR3 has 13 residues. CDR1 is MDHEN and CDR2 is SYDVKM in the germline V gene. V lost 2 bases and J 10 bases, leaving 14 bases between the germline ends. This chain's CDR3 is CASSLGQGRNYTF. CDR3 bases: TGTGCCAGCAGTTTAGGGCAGGGGCGGAACTACACCTTC.

Many counts were recorded for this clonotype. The genes are TRBV7-8 and TRBJ2-3, with D perhaps given as TRBD1 or TRBD2 (5 bases each). This CDR3 is built from 15 residues. Germline CDR1 SGHVS, CDR2 FQNEAQ. Trimming took 5 bases from V and 5 from J, leaving 17 bases between them. The CDR3 nucleotides are TGTGCCAGCAGCATACCGGGACCCGCAGGAGATACGCAGTATTTT. Its translation is CASSIPGPAGDTQYF.

Ten or more counts support this clonotype. CDR3 loop: CSARAIGAGELFF. The CDR3 region has the DNA TGCAGTGCTAGAGCGATCGGCGCCGGGGAGCTGTTTTTT. The chain has TRBV20-1 and TRBJ2-2; unclear D gene. Germline CDR1 DFQATT, CDR2 SNEGSKA (reference sequence). The CDR3 runs to 13 residues. Trimming stripped 1 base from V and 6 bases from J, with 9 bases between.

The rearrangement uses TRBV7-3 and TRBJ2-1; D gene uncertain. The CDR3 contains 15 residues. Germline V gene lookup returns CDR1 SGHTA and CDR2 FQGTGA. The V gene lost 0 bases and the J gene lost 5 bases, with 11 bases spanning the gap. The CDR3 DNA follows: TGTGCCAGCAGCTTAACGGTCGGAGCACACAATGAGCAGTTCTTC. Translated: CASSLTVGAHNEQFF.

This clonotype has at least ten counts. This chain joins TRBV18 and TRBJ2-1; D perhaps matches TRBD2 (5 bases). V shed 2 bases and J shed 2 bases, with 10 bases lying between them. The germline V gene encodes CDR1 KGHSH and CDR2 LQKENI. This CDR3 region has 15 residues. The CDR3 spells CASSPGGSAYNEQFF. CDR3 nucleotide sequence: TGTGCCAGCTCACCAGGAGGTTCCGCCTACAATGAGCAGTTCTTC.

This clonotype was observed many times. The J gene is TRBJ2-3, the V gene TRBV6-2 or TRBV6-3; 7 nucleotides align to TRBD2. Germline values: CDR1 MNHEY, CDR2 SVGEGT. This CDR3 comprises 17 residues. The V segment lost 6 bases and the J segment 6 bases; nucleotides outside the gene matches: 18. The DNA of the CDR3 is TGTGCCAGCAGCCATCACCGTGGGAGGGCCAATGGTGATACGCAGTATTTT. Protein product: CASSHHRGRANGDTQYF.

This clonotype has at least ten counts. The CDR3 region is CASTWDGTEAFF. CDR3 in DNA: TGTGCCAGCACCTGGGACGGAACTGAAGCTTTCTTT. The chain recombines TRBV12-3 or TRBV12-4 with TRBJ1-1, with D perhaps TRBD1 (5 bases). V was cut by 7 bases and J by 5 bases, with 11 bases left in between. The CDR3 has 12 residues.

This chain uses TRBV5-5 with TRBJ2-5; TRBD1 might be the D (6 bases). Trimming shortened V by 3 bases and J by 3 bases, and 15 bases separated the two germline ends. Germline V gene lookup returns CDR1 SGHKS and CDR2 YYEKEE (reference sequence). CDR3 size: 15 residues. The DNA for the CDR3 is TGTGCCAGCAGCTCACCCACCGGGACAAAAGAGACCCAGTACTTC. It codes for CASSSPTGTKETQYF.

Only a few counts were recorded for this clonotype. The CDR3 end shows no conserved phenylalanine or tryptophan, and so a read error is likely. The rearrangement joins TRBV5-1 to TRBJ1-2; 7 bases are shared with TRBD1. Losses at the gene ends were 0 bases for V and 7 bases for J; bases not matched to a gene: 6. Germline values: CDR1 SGHRS, CDR2 YFSETQ. CDR3 length: 14 amino acids. The CDR3 nucleotides read TGCGCCAGCAGCTTGGGACAGGGTTATAGTGGCTACACCCTC. As protein: CASSLGQGYSGYTL.

This clonotype was seen many times. The rearrangement uses TRBV6-2 or TRBV6-3 and TRBJ1-1, with D unclear. Germline V CDR1 and CDR2: MNHEY, SVGEGT. CDR3 length equals 15 residues. V shed 2 bases and J shed 4 bases, with 14 bases lying between them. CDR3 protein: CASSYARESITEAFF. The CDR3 bases are TGTGCCAGCAGTTACGCAAGGGAAAGTATCACTGAAGCTTTCTTT.

This clonotype was counted at least ten times. This sequence joins TRBV6-5 and TRBJ1-2, with D unclear. The CDR3 spans 15 residues. CDR1 and CDR2 (germline): MNHEY, SVGAGI. V lost 0 bases to trimming and J lost 2 bases, with 10 bases between them. The CDR3 DNA is TGTGCCAGCAGTTACTCGAAACGGGTGAACTATGGCTACACCTTC. This sequence encodes CASSYSKRVNYGYTF.

This clonotype appeared many times. The chain carries TRBV20-1 and TRBJ2-1, with 13 bases lining up with TRBD2. With 4 bases clipped from V and 0 bases from J, the junction kept 9 bases outside the gene matches. The CDR3 consists of 18 residues. Germline CDR1 is DFQATT and CDR2 is SNEGSKA (reference sequence). CDR3 amino acids: CSATPGTSGTSSYNEQFF. CDR3 coding DNA: TGCAGTGCTACTCCCGGGACTAGCGGGACGAGCTCCTACAATGAGCAGTTCTTC.

This clonotype was observed a handful of times. The V gene is TRBV14, the J gene TRBJ2-1; TRBD2 might be the D (5 bases). CDR3 length equals 17 residues. The V gene's germline CDR1 is SGHDN and CDR2 FVKESK. V lost 0 bases and J 8 bases, leaving 20 bases between the germline ends. The CDR3 loop reads CASSQERRTRPGYEQFF. DNA of the CDR3: TGTGCCAGCAGCCAAGAGCGGCGGACTCGCCCCGGTTATGAGCAGTTCTTC. The full variable domain, in which reference TRBV14 and TRBJ2-1 provide the parts outside the CDR3, is EAGVTQFPSHSVIEKGQTVTLRCDPISGHDNLYWYRRVMGKEIKFLLHFVKESKQDESGMPNNRFLAERTGGTYSTLKVQPAELEDSGVYFCASSQERRTRPGYEQFFGPGTRLTVL.

In its sample, this clonotype was seen a few times. The chain employs TRBV3-1 and TRBJ1-3; 7 positions match TRBD1. The junction had 4 bases not matched to a gene; V was cut back by 7 bases and J by 1 base. Germline lookup yields CDR1 LGHDT and CDR2 YNNKEL (reference sequence). The CDR3 consists of 14 residues. In nucleotides, the CDR3 is TGTGCCAGCATGAGGGGGCAATCTGGAAACACCATATATTTT. It encodes CASMRGQSGNTIYF.

In this sample, this clonotype turned up many times. The rearrangement joins TRBV5-1 to TRBJ2-1; D is undetermined. Per the germline V gene, CDR1 is SGHRS and CDR2 is YFSETQ. V was trimmed by 4 bases and J by 0 bases, leaving 8 bases between them. This CDR3 contains 14 residues. In DNA form, the CDR3 reads TGCGCCAGCAGCGTGGACGGCTCCTACAATGAGCAGTTCTTC. Amino acid sequence: CASSVDGSYNEQFF.

This clonotype occurred many times. The rearrangement links TRBV20-1 to TRBJ2-7; no definite D call. Germline V lookup: CDR1 DFQATT, CDR2 SNEGSKA (reference sequence). The CDR3 runs to 15 residues. V gave up 6 bases and J gave up 0 bases, with 18 bases separating them. CDR3 sequence reads: CSAPIQSKSSYEQYF. The CDR3 DNA sequence: TGCAGTGCGCCCATCCAGTCCAAGAGCTCCTACGAGCAGTACTTC.

This clonotype was counted many times. V gene TRBV10-2 combines with J gene TRBJ2-7; the D gene is possibly TRBD2 (6 bases). The CDR3 is made up of 12 amino acids. V was clipped by 8 bases and J by 2 bases, with 10 bases between them. The germline gives CDR1 WSHSY, CDR2 SAAADI. The CDR3 region has the DNA TGCGCCAGCTGGGGAGGTACCTACGAGCAGTACTTC. Residues: CASWGGTYEQYF.

The chain carries TRBV7-2 and TRBJ2-1; 9 bases are a match to TRBD2. CDR3 size: 15 residues. Germline V gene lookup returns CDR1 SGHTA and CDR2 FQGNSA. The junction had 11 bases not matched to a gene; V was cut back by 5 bases and J by 9 bases. DNA of the CDR3: TGTGCCAGCAGCCTTAGGGGCGGGAGGGCCCGTGAGCAGTTCTTC. Translated: CASSLRGGRAREQFF.

This clonotype showed up just a few times. The chain carries TRBV11-2 and TRBJ2-3; D unresolved. The germline CDR1 and CDR2 sequences are SGHAT and FQNNGV. The CDR3 spans 17 residues. V lost 2 bases and J 2 bases, leaving 17 bases between the germline ends. CDR3 protein: CASSLSGYRPPTDTQYF. The DNA for the CDR3 is TGTGCCAGCAGCTTAAGTGGCTACCGACCCCCCACAGATACGCAGTATTTT.

At least ten counts were recorded for this clonotype. The chain is built from TRBV18 and TRBJ2-7; 9 bases align to TRBD1. V dropped 5 bases and J dropped 3; count of bases not matched to a gene: 5. CDR1 and CDR2 from the germline V gene are KGHSH and LQKENI. The CDR3 extends over 14 amino acids. The CDR3 sequence is CASSAGQGNYEQYF. The CDR3 coding sequence is TGTGCCAGCTCAGCGGGACAGGGAAACTACGAGCAGTACTTC.